Listed below are T cell receptor beta chains from one sample, sequenced in a study of T cell clones after liver transplantation. Their specific antigens are unknown. The data were produced by immunoSEQ multiplex PCR, yet TCRdb's version contains in-frame clones alone and is incomplete. Of 5,000 or so clones listed, more than 40% are singletons. Specimen: CD4+ T cells from cultured PBMCs. The receptors originated from a human patient who received a liver transplant. Some T cells here may be from the graft donor. Each CDR3 is given with its conserved first and last residue. D genes are given only for firm matches. Size values are once, few and many counts, or a class for expanded clones, and some rows have none.

j_call d_call v_call clone_size cdr3_nt cdr3_aa
TRBJ2-1 NA TRBV11-2 NA TGTGCCAGCAGCTTAGTTTGGCTAGCCTCCAATGAGCAGTTCTTC CASSLVWLASNEQFF
TRBJ1-1 NA TRBV11-2 medium-sized TGTGCCAGCAGCTTGGCCAGGACGGCTTTCTTT CASSLARTAFF
TRBJ2-7 TRBD1 TRBV7-2 NA TGTGCCAGCAGCCTGGTCAGGGACAGAGCCTACGAGCAGTACTTC CASSLVRDRAYEQYF
TRBJ1-1 NA TRBV6-1 NA TGTGCCAGCAGTATGGACAACTTGAACACTGAAGCTTTCTTT CASSMDNLNTEAFF
TRBJ2-7 NA TRBV11-2 few TGTGCCAGCAGCTTACATCCCGACAGGACCTACGAGCAGTACTTC CASSLHPDRTYEQYF
TRBJ1-5 NA TRBV10-3 NA TGTGCCGTTAGAGACACGGGCCAGCCCCAGCATTTT CAVRDTGQPQHF
TRBJ2-3 TRBD1 TRBV29-1 NA TGCAGCGTTCGACAGGGTCCGGCAGATACGCAGTATTTT CSVRQGPADTQYF
TRBJ1-4 NA TRBV18 NA TGTGCCAGCTCACCGGGGGGGCATGAAAAACTGTTTTTT CASSPGGHEKLFF
TRBJ2-4 NA TRBV5-1 few TGCGCCAGCAGCCCGACGGTAGCCAAAAACATTCAGTACTTC CASSPTVAKNIQYF
TRBJ1-4 TRBD1 TRBV28 NA TGTGCCAGCAGGGACAGGGGGCAAGAAAAACTGTTTTTT CASRDRGQEKLFF
TRBJ2-2 TRBD2 TRBV11-2 once TGTGCCAGCAGCTTTACTAGCGGGAGCACCGGGGAGCTGTTTTTT CASSFTSGSTGELFF
TRBJ1-5 TRBD1 TRBV6-1 NA TGTGCCAGCAGACATGACAGGGATAGCAATCAGCCCCAGCATTTT CASRHDRDSNQPQHF
TRBJ1-5 NA TRBV28 once TGTGCCAGCAGTTTCGCCGGTAGCAATCAGCCCCAGCATTTT CASSFAGSNQPQHF
TRBJ2-5 TRBD1 TRBV18 few TGTGCCAGCTCACCACGAGTTACAGGGGGCGCCCCGGGGGAGACCCAGTACTTC CASSPRVTGGAPGETQYF
TRBJ2-3 TRBD1 TRBV28 NA TGTGCCAGCGGACAGGGCCTCTTCACAGATACGCAGTATTTT CASGQGLFTDTQYF
TRBJ2-1 NA TRBV27 few TGTGCCAGCAGTGACCCGGGACTTATAAACAATGAGCAGTTCTTC CASSDPGLINNEQFF
TRBJ1-5 NA TRBV6-6 NA TGTGCCAGCACCGAGGACGGCAATCAGCCCCAGCATTTT CASTEDGNQPQHF
TRBJ1-3 NA TRBV25-1 large TGTGCCAGCCGAACGGAATACGCTGGAAACACCATATATTTT CASRTEYAGNTIYF
TRBJ1-1 NA TRBV6-5 NA TGTGCCAGCAGCAAACACTTCAACACTGAAGCTTTCTTT CASSKHFNTEAFF
TRBJ2-5 TRBD2 TRBV10-3 NA TGTGCCGTAGGGGCTAGCGGTATCCAAGAGACCCAGTACTTC CAVGASGIQETQYF
TRBJ1-3 NA TRBV11-2 NA TGTGCCAGCAGCCGAATAAACTCTGGAAACACCATATATTTT CASSRINSGNTIYF
TRBJ2-3 NA TRBV2 NA TGTGCCAGCAGCCCCACCACAGATACGCAGTATTTT CASSPTTDTQYF
TRBJ1-4 TRBD1 TRBV6-6 few TGTGCCAGCAGTTCTGGGACAGAAAATGAAAAACTGTTTTTT CASSSGTENEKLFF
TRBJ2-7 NA TRBV5-1 few TGCGCCAGCAGCTTGGGACAGGCTACCTACGAGCAGTACTTC CASSLGQATYEQYF
TRBJ2-2 NA TRBV5-6 NA TGTGCCAGCAGCTTGGGGGGAAACACCGGGGAGCTGTTTTTT CASSLGGNTGELFF
TRBJ2-2 TRBD2 TRBV7-2 NA TGTGCCAGCAGATGGACTAGCGGTAACACCGGGGAGCTGTTTTTT CASRWTSGNTGELFF
TRBJ2-7 NA TRBV6-1 NA TGTGCCAGCAAACTGAATAGGGGCTACGAGCAGTACTTC CASKLNRGYEQYF
TRBJ2-7 NA TRBV18 NA TGTGCCAGCTCACCATATTGGGGCGACGAGCAGTACTTC CASSPYWGDEQYF
TRBJ2-7 TRBD2 TRBV7-2 once TGTGCCAGCAGCCTGACTAGCGGGAGCGACGAGCAGTACTTC CASSLTSGSDEQYF
TRBJ1-1 NA TRBV9 NA TGTGCCAGCAGCGCTCAGGATAGGTGGACTGAAGCTTTCTTT CASSAQDRWTEAFF
TRBJ2-1 TRBD1 TRBV6-5 NA TGTGCCAGCAGTGCGGACAGGGAGGATGAGCAGTTCTTC CASSADREDEQFF
TRBJ2-5 NA TRBV9 NA TGTGCCAGCAGCGGCGGGGCAACAAAAGAGACCCAGTACTTC CASSGGATKETQYF
TRBJ1-4 NA TRBV23-1 few TGCGCCAGCAGTTTTTGCGCGACAGTCGAAAAACTGTTTTTT CASSFCATVEKLFF
TRBJ1-5 NA TRBV7-2 few TGTGCCAGCAGCTTGCAATCCAGTGTCTCCGGAGGGCCCCAGCATTTT CASSLQSSVSGGPQHF
TRBJ1-2 NA TRBV18 NA TGTGCCAGCTCACCAGTAGGACGGAACTATGGCTACACCTTC CASSPVGRNYGYTF
TRBJ2-2 NA TRBV18 few TGTGCCAGCTCACCACCTACAGGGTTAGGCACCGGGGAGCTGTTTTTT CASSPPTGLGTGELFF
TRBJ2-1 NA TRBV29-1 few TGCAGCGGGGAGGATCGGGACTCCCTGTCCGGGCAGTTCTTC CSGEDRDSLSGQFF
TRBJ1-4 NA TRBV23-1 few TGCGCCAGCAGTCAATCAAAAAGGAAGGAGGTCACTAATGAAAAACTGTTTTTT CASSQSKRKEVTNEKLFF
TRBJ2-1 TRBD2 TRBV29-1 NA TGCAGCGTTGAAGATCACGGTAGCGGGAGGGCCCCGATCTACAATGAGCAGTTCTTC CSVEDHGSGRAPIYNEQFF
TRBJ2-1 NA TRBV30 NA TGTGCCTGGGATAGCGGACTTACATACAATGAGCAGTTCTTC CAWDSGLTYNEQFF
TRBJ1-1 NA TRBV10-3 NA TGTGCCATCAGTGAGTCCGCGGCGAGCACTGAAGCTTTCTTT CAISESAASTEAFF
TRBJ1-4 NA TRBV27 NA TGTGCCAGCAGTTTATGGAGAGGCCTTAATGAAAAACTGTTTTTT CASSLWRGLNEKLFF
TRBJ2-7 NA TRBV4-2 NA TGTGCCAGCAGCTCCGGACAGTCCTACGAGCAGTACTTC CASSSGQSYEQYF
TRBJ1-3 NA TRBV28 few TGTGCCAGTGTCGAGGGGACTGGAAACACCATATATTTT CASVEGTGNTIYF
TRBJ2-3 NA TRBV5-1 NA TGCGCCAGCAGCGTCTCCACAGATACGCAGTATTTT CASSVSTDTQYF
TRBJ1-4 NA TRBV7-2 NA TGTGCCAGCAGCTTTATGGCAGGGTACGAAAAACTGTTTTTT CASSFMAGYEKLFF
TRBJ1-2 NA TRBV7-9 medium-sized TGTGCCAGCAGCTTAGCTCCCTCGAACTATGGCTACACCTTC CASSLAPSNYGYTF
TRBJ2-1 NA TRBV27 NA TGTGCCAGCACGAGTGCTTACTACAATGAGCAGTTCTTC CASTSAYYNEQFF
TRBJ1-2 NA TRBV30 NA TGTGCCTGGAGTCAAAGGGGGGGCGCCTATGGCTACACCTTC CAWSQRGGAYGYTF
TRBJ2-2 TRBD1 TRBV7-9 NA TGTGCCAGCGTGACCCCAGGGGGAACTTTTACCGGGGAGCTGTTTTTT CASVTPGGTFTGELFF